The 19 T cell receptor beta chains in this list originate from one sample, sequenced in a study of T-cell memory formation after mild COVID-19. TCRdb fed the 5' RACE reads into MiXCR, producing one record per CDR3 protein. Of under 85,000 distinct CDR3 sequences in the sample, approximately 15% are singletons; the top ten hold 30% to 35%. Sequencing used PBMCs or a T cell subset sorted from them (not recorded which). These receptors were collected from an adult woman who had mild COVID-19 (a few samples of this study predate the infection). Cell type and time point are not known.

This clonotype was counted a few times. The chain recombines TRBV3-1 with TRBJ2-7, with D perhaps TRBD2 (5 bases). This CDR3 has 15 amino acids. Per the germline V gene, CDR1 is LGHDT and CDR2 is YNNKEL (reference sequence). Trimming left V 1 base short and J 3 bases short, with 13 bases between. The CDR3 region has the DNA TGTGCCAGCAGCCAAGGGTTTGTACGGGGCTACGAGCAGTACTTC. This codes for CASSQGFVRGYEQYF.

The V call is TRBV12-3 or TRBV12-4, the J call TRBJ1-4; D is unclear. This CDR3 comprises 15 residues. V was cut by 1 base and J by 5 bases, with 11 bases left in between. This chain's CDR3 is CASSLGASPNEKLFF. CDR3 nucleotide sequence: TGTGCCAGCAGTTTAGGTGCCAGCCCGAATGAAAAACTGTTTTTT.

The chain joins TRBV4-1 to TRBJ1-1, with 8 nucleotides matching TRBD1. V lost 2 bases and J lost 8; bases outside the gene matches: 4. There are 13 residues in the CDR3. Germline CDR1 and CDR2: MGHRA and YSYEKL. The CDR3 DNA reads as TGCGCCAGCAGCCAAACAGGGGGGAAAGAAGCTTTCTTT. Its protein product is CASSQTGGKEAFF.

The chain recombines TRBV7-9 with TRBJ2-1; D unclear. Trimming took off 5 bases at V and 8 bases at J, with 7 bases between the two ends. CDR1 and CDR2 from the germline V gene are SEHNR and FQNEAQ (reference sequence). This CDR3 comprises 11 residues. This CDR3 is CASSGWDEQFF. Here the CDR3 DNA reads TGTGCCAGCAGCGGTTGGGATGAGCAGTTCTTC.

This chain joins TRBV9 and TRBJ1-4, with 9 bases that match TRBD1. Germline V gives CDR1 SGDLS, CDR2 YYNGEE. With 3 bases clipped from V and 3 bases from J, the junction kept 6 bases outside the gene matches. This CDR3 contains 16 residues. CDR3 nucleotide sequence: TGTGCCAGCAGCGGCGGGACAGGGATTCCTAATGAAAAACTGTTTTTT. This sequence encodes CASSGGTGIPNEKLFF.

This clonotype was recorded a few times. The gene calls are TRBV7-9 and TRBJ1-2, with 8 bases identical to TRBD1. V lost 6 bases to trimming and J lost 2 bases; unmatched junction nucleotides: 5. Germline assignment: CDR1 SEHNR and CDR2 FQNEAQ (reference sequence). There are 14 residues in the CDR3. The CDR3 DNA sequence: TGTGCCAGCAGTCCAAGGACAGGGAACTATGGCTACACCTTC. Residues: CASSPRTGNYGYTF.

The V and J genes are TRBV30 and TRBJ2-7; TRBD2 is a possible D gene (5 bases). Trimming shortened V by 7 bases and J by 4 bases, and 17 bases separated the two germline ends. CDR1 and CDR2 (germline): GTSNPN, SVGIG (reference sequence). CDR3 length equals 13 residues. CDR3 DNA: TGTGCCTACCATCAACTAGACCGTTACGAGCAGTACTTC. It yields the protein CAYHQLDRYEQYF.

This chain connects TRBV12-3 or TRBV12-4 to TRBJ2-1; tentatively, D is TRBD2 (5 bases). With 3 bases removed from V and 4 bases from J, the gap between germline ends came to 10 bases. This CDR3 spans 14 amino acids. The CDR3 DNA follows: TGTGCCAGCAGTTTGATGACTATGTACAATGAGCAGTTCTTC. The encoded protein is CASSLMTMYNEQFF.

A few counts support this clonotype. The chain links TRBV27 to TRBJ1-1; TRBD1 aligns across 8 bases. The CDR3 has 16 residues. Germline CDR1 reads MNHEY; CDR2 reads SMNVEV (reference sequence). V was clipped by 7 bases and J by 7 bases; unmatched bases: 17. The CDR3, as DNA: TGTGCCAGCATCCCTCAGGGGGCTGACTTTGGGGTTGAAGCTTTCTTT. Encoded protein: CASIPQGADFGVEAFF.

The V call is TRBV6-5, the J call TRBJ2-7; no clear D gene. Trimming removed 0 bases at V and 0 bases at J, with 9 bases between. Germline V gene sequence: CDR1 MNHEY, CDR2 SVGAGI. The CDR3 covers 15 residues. This CDR3 reads CASSYSTGDSYEQYF. Written as DNA, the CDR3 is TGTGCCAGCAGTTACTCGACTGGGGACTCCTACGAGCAGTACTTC.

This clonotype occurred a few times. The V gene is TRBV19, the J gene TRBJ1-5; D uncertain. CDR3 length equals 14 residues. With 5 bases removed from V and 5 bases from J, the gap between germline ends came to 13 bases. Germline loops: CDR1 LNHDA, CDR2 SQIVND (reference sequence). Written as DNA, the CDR3 is TGTGCCAGTAGTCTAGGGTCAACATATCAGCCCCAGCATTTT. It encodes CASSLGSTYQPQHF.

The chain combines TRBV24-1 with TRBJ2-7; D is tentatively TRBD1 or TRBD2 (5 bases each). Trimming stripped 6 bases from V and 6 bases from J, with 14 bases between. Looked up from germline, CDR1 is KGHDR and CDR2 is SFDVKD. The CDR3 length is 13 residues. CDR3 DNA sequence: TGTGCCACCAGTTCGGGGACGGTACCCGAGCAGTACTTC. This sequence encodes CATSSGTVPEQYF.

This clonotype turned up a few times. As DNA, the CDR3 is TGCGCCAGCAGCTTAAATCCGGGACAGACCTACGAGCAGTACTTC. Translation gives CASSLNPGQTYEQYF. The genes are TRBV5-1 and TRBJ2-7, with 7 bases identical to TRBD1. The CDR3 sequence is 15 residues long. In germline, CDR1 is SGHRS, CDR2 YFSETQ. With 2 bases clipped from V and 2 bases from J, the junction kept 7 bases outside the gene matches.

The CDR3 is CASRGNSYEQYF. CDR3 sequence (DNA): TGTGCCAGCAGGGGCAACTCCTACGAGCAGTACTTC. The chain uses TRBV7-9 and TRBJ2-7, with no clear D. V dropped 6 bases and J dropped 0 bases, with 6 bases sitting between them. Germline V gene lookup returns CDR1 SEHNR and CDR2 FQNEAQ (reference sequence). This CDR3 has 12 residues.

The chain recombines TRBV6-5 with TRBJ1-1; 8 positions agree with TRBD1. This CDR3 region has 17 residues. The V and J ends lost 3 bases and 1 base, in that order; junction bases with no gene match: 10. CDR1 and CDR2 from the germline V gene are MNHEY and SVGAGI. The DNA of the CDR3 is TGTGCCAGCAGTTATTTGGGACCAGGGGGCACGAACACTGAAGCTTTCTTT. Its translation is CASSYLGPGGTNTEAFF.

This sequence joins TRBV6-2 or TRBV6-3 and TRBJ2-2; 9 bases agree with TRBD1. The CDR3 is 16 amino acids. Germline CDR1 reads MNHEY; CDR2 reads SVGEGT. V trimming: 0 bases; J trimming: 5 bases; junction bases outside the gene matches: 4. CDR3 coding DNA: TGTGCCAGCAGTTACTCTCCGGGACAGGGAACCGGGGAGCTGTTTTTT. This sequence encodes CASSYSPGQGTGELFF.

V is TRBV5-6 and J is TRBJ2-5; perhaps TRBD1 as D (6 bases). V gave up 0 bases and J gave up 1 base, with 10 bases separating them. The CDR3 is 15 residues long. Per germline, CDR1 SGHDT and CDR2 YYEEEE. The CDR3 bases are TGTGCCAGCAGCTTGGACGGACAGCTCCAAGAGACCCAGTACTTC. Its translation: CASSLDGQLQETQYF.

This chain joins TRBV6-2 or TRBV6-3 and TRBJ2-1; 11 bases fit TRBD2. CDR1 MNHEY and CDR2 SVGEGT come from the germline V gene. This CDR3 has 16 amino acids. Trimming cost V 0 bases and J 10 bases; bases outside gene matches: 8. This CDR3 reads CASSYSRLAGGQEQFF. The CDR3 region has the DNA TGTGCCAGCAGTTACTCGAGGCTAGCGGGGGGACAGGAGCAGTTCTTC.

This clonotype came up many times. The rearrangement links TRBV7-9 to TRBJ2-5; 13 bases line up with TRBD2. This CDR3 spans 16 amino acids. Looked up from germline, CDR1 is SEHNR and CDR2 is FQNEAQ (reference sequence). V lost 5 bases, J lost 1 base, and 4 bases stayed unmatched. The CDR3 region is CASSTGTSGAQETQYF. The CDR3 nucleotides read TGTGCCAGCAGCACAGGGACTAGCGGGGCCCAAGAGACCCAGTACTTC.